This T cell receptor (beta chain) was documented in a study of blood T cell repertoires in COVID-19. Study details: T cells, B-cell-depleted T cells, or PBMCs provided the cDNA or gDNA that served as material.

As handled by the study authors: Amplification from reference gene primers served as the basis for estimated nucleated cell counts. Some clones are missing from TCRdb's copy, which holds only in-frame ones; the method was immunoSEQ multiplex PCR. V and J calls and clone size are those listed in that table; D and trimming were worked out from the DNA. The table shows some 150,000 clones, with 80% to 90% occurring only once. The CDR3 totals 13 residues. The V end was cut by 7 bases, the J end by 4 bases, with 11 bases between. The specimen sequenced was peripheral blood. The chain carries TRBV12-3 or TRBV12-4 and TRBJ1-3; D is possibly TRBD1 (5 bases). The TCR comes from a man in his fifties or sixties who had recovered from COVID-19. Written as DNA, the CDR3 is TGTGCCAGCACCTACTGGGGCGGAAACACCATATATTTT. Translated, it gives CASTYWGGNTIYF.